This T cell receptor (beta chain) was captured by sequencing in a study of blood T cell repertoires in COVID-19. Study at large: Acute-phase and convalescent COVID-19 samples originated in the United States, Italy and Spain. T cells, B-cell-depleted T cells, or PBMCs provided the cDNA or gDNA that served as material.

Produced via immunoSEQ multiplex PCR; TCRdb's table is partial and in-frame only. The top ten hold roughly 0.8% of the sample, which has 250,000 or so clones, 70% to 90% seen once. The CDR3 extends over 18 amino acids. Trimming shortened V by 2 bases and J by 2 bases, and 20 bases separated the two germline ends. CDR1 is MGHDK and CDR2 is SYGVNS in the germline V gene. The chain links TRBV25-1 to TRBJ2-3; perhaps TRBD1 as D (6 bases). Sequenced input: peripheral blood. The sequence derives from a woman in her thirties with acute or convalescent COVID-19. DNA of the CDR3: TGTGCCAGCAGTGAAGAAGGGACACCTTTTTATTACACAGATACGCAGTATTTT. Its protein is CASSEEGTPFYYTDTQYF.